This is a list of T cell receptor beta chains from one sample in a study of OX40 agonist ivuxolimab in advanced cancers. The method was immunoSEQ multiplex PCR; TCRdb's version includes in-frame clones alone and lacks a portion of them. The sample has under 150,000 clones; around 89% are singletons. The sample was CD4+ or CD8+ T cells sorted from blood, taken in a trial of the OX40 agonist ivuxolimab. The source of these receptors is an adult with an advanced solid tumor such as melanoma, head and neck, liver or kidney cancer. CDR3s include the opening cysteine and the closing phenylalanine or tryptophan. The order of the fields is V gene, D gene, clone size, J gene, CDR3 protein, CDR3 DNA. A D gene is named only where the DNA matches it firmly. A row's size may be missing; if present it is once, few, many or a size class.

TRBV7-2	-	once	TRBJ2-2	CASSLIGGTGELFF	TGTGCCAGCAGCTTAATCGGGGGTACCGGGGAGCTGTTTTTT
TRBV2	-	-	TRBJ2-7	CASRAVLSSYEQYF	TGTGCCAGCAGGGCAGTCCTGAGCTCCTACGAGCAGTACTTC
TRBV11-2	-	-	TRBJ1-1	CASSYQGNTEAFF	TGTGCCAGCAGCTATCAGGGGAACACTGAAGCTTTCTTT
TRBV5-4	-	-	TRBJ2-2	CASSLDRSPGELFF	TGTGCCAGCAGCTTGGACAGGTCCCCCGGGGAGCTGTTTTTT
TRBV5-6	-	-	TRBJ1-2	CASSKRDNYGYTF	TGTGCCAGCAGTAAGCGGGACAACTATGGCTACACCTTC
TRBV11-2	TRBD2	-	TRBJ2-2	CASSFNSGGAGELFF	TGTGCCAGCAGCTTCAATAGCGGGGGGGCCGGGGAGCTGTTTTTT
TRBV6-5	TRBD1	-	TRBJ1-1	CASSPGSQGKPEAFF	TGTGCCAGCAGCCCCGGTTCACAGGGGAAGCCTGAAGCTTTCTTT
TRBV12-5	TRBD1	-	TRBJ2-2	CASGSNRGTNGELFF	TGTGCTAGTGGTTCGAACAGGGGTACGAACGGGGAGCTGTTTTTT
TRBV29-1	-	-	TRBJ1-1	CSVEASLQGHWTEAFF	TGCAGCGTTGAAGCGAGCTTACAGGGACATTGGACTGAAGCTTTCTTT
TRBV7-9	TRBD1	-	TRBJ2-1	CASSLEAGTGINEQFF	TGTGCCAGCAGCTTAGAGGCCGGGACAGGGATCAATGAGCAGTTCTTC
TRBV6-6	TRBD1	-	TRBJ2-2	CASSSRTGKTGELFF	TGTGCCAGCAGTTCCCGGACAGGGAAAACCGGGGAGCTGTTTTTT
TRBV28	TRBD1	-	TRBJ1-1	CACGTGGKNTEAFF	TGTGCCTGCGGGACAGGGGGCAAAAACACTGAAGCTTTCTTT
TRBV7-2	TRBD1	-	TRBJ1-2	CASNRGLDGYTF	TGTGCCAGCAATAGGGGGCTAGATGGCTACACCTTC
TRBV28	-	-	TRBJ1-4	CASTLSYNEKLFF	TGTGCCAGCACCCTTAGCTACAATGAAAAACTGTTTTTT
TRBV2	TRBD1	-	TRBJ1-2	CASSDSGQGLGGYTF	TGTGCCAGCAGTGATTCGGGACAGGGGCTAGGTGGCTACACCTTC
TRBV28	-	once	TRBJ1-2	CASSLDSHLVAGGYTF	TGTGCCAGCAGTCTCGACAGCCACTTAGTCGCGGGTGGCTACACCTTC
TRBV5-1	TRBD2	-	TRBJ2-3	CASSSGTSGGTADTQYF	TGCGCCAGCAGCTCCGGGACTAGCGGGGGGACCGCAGATACGCAGTATTTT
TRBV7-9	TRBD2	-	TRBJ2-5	CASSFTGLAGETQYF	TGTGCCAGCAGCTTTACGGGACTAGCGGGGGAGACCCAGTACTTC
TRBV6-1	-	-	TRBJ2-3	CASRKESDTQYF	TGTGCCAGCAGAAAAGAGTCAGATACGCAGTATTTT
TRBV7-2	-	-	TRBJ1-2	CASSLEVVTGPYTF	TGTGCCAGCAGCTTAGAAGTGGTGACAGGCCCCTACACCTTC
TRBV19	TRBD1	once	TRBJ2-2	CASSQLGGVTGGELFF	TGTGCCAGTAGCCAACTAGGGGGCGTAACAGGCGGGGAGCTGTTTTTT
TRBV2	-	-	TRBJ2-3	CASCNGGDSTDTQYF	TGTGCCAGCTGCAACGGAGGGGACAGCACAGATACGCAGTATTTT
TRBV7-2	-	-	TRBJ1-1	CASSLPPNTEAFF	TGTGCCAGCAGTCTACCCCCGAACACTGAAGCTTTCTTT
TRBV5-1	TRBD1	-	TRBJ1-6	CASSSGGTENSPLHF	TGCGCCAGCAGCTCGGGCGGGACAGAAAATTCACCCCTCCACTTT
TRBV10-3	-	-	TRBJ2-7	CAISESRTNYEQYF	TGTGCCATCAGTGAGTCCCGGACAAACTACGAGCAGTACTTC
TRBV12-5	-	-	TRBJ2-7	CASGNHYEQYF	TGTGCTAGTGGTAACCACTACGAGCAGTACTTC
TRBV5-1	-	-	TRBJ1-1	CASSFGQNTEAFF	TGCGCCAGCAGCTTCGGGCAGAACACTGAAGCTTTCTTT
TRBV28	TRBD1	-	TRBJ2-1	CASSLTGGRDNEQFF	TGTGCCAGCAGCCTGACAGGGGGCAGGGACAATGAGCAGTTCTTC